This T cell receptor (beta chain) appears in the sequencing data of a study of cytomegalovirus exposure and HLA in healthy donors. A word on this clone: Its matching antigen is unknown.

CDR3 length: 14 amino acids. Primers for the PCR totalled 60 Vbeta and 13 Jbeta. Profiling relied on immunoSEQ multiplex PCR, and the TCRdb table lists in-frame clones only, not all of them. This repertoire shows fewer than 150,000 clones, more than 70% found once; its top ten account for under 8.5%. Study-wide points: TRBV6-2, TRBV6-3 and other indistinguishable V segments were excluded.

The sample comprised PBMCs. The chain has TRBV12-1 and TRBJ2-5; the table's D call of TRBD2 was not tested on the DNA. TRBV12-1 is given as a pseudogene. The receptor was derived from a woman under 40 in good health and CMV-seropositive. CDR3 sequence reads: CASKGTAGEETQYF. The CDR3 coding sequence is TGTGCCAGCAAGGGGACGGCGGGGGAAGAGACCCAGTACTTC.